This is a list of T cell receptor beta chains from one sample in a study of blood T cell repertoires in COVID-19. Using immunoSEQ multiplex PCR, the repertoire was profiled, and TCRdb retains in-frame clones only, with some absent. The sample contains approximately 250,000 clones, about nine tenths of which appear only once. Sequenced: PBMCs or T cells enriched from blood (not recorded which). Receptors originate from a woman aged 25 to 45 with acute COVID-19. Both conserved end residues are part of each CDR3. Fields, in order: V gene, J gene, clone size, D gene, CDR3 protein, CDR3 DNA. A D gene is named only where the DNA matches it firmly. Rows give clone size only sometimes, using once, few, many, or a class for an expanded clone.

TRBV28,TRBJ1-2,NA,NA,CASSLGQSNNYGYTF,TGTGCCAGCAGTTTAGGACAGAGCAATAACTATGGCTACACCTTC
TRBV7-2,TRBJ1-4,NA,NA,CASSLPGWGEKLFF,TGTGCCAGCAGCTTACCGGGGTGGGGAGAAAAACTGTTTTTT
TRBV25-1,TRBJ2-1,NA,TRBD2,CASSDGWGGNEQFF,TGTGCCAGCAGTGATGGTTGGGGGGGTAATGAGCAGTTCTTC
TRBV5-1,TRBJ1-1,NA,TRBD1,CASFLRTRDRGRDTEAFF,TGCGCCAGCTTCTTGAGGACCCGGGACAGGGGGAGGGACACTGAAGCTTTCTTT
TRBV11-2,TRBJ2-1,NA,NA,CASSLDYRSSYNEQFF,TGTGCCAGCAGCTTAGACTACCGGAGCTCCTACAATGAGCAGTTCTTC
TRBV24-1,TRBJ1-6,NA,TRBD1,CATSEGPQGVDSPLHF,TGTGCCACCAGTGAAGGACCACAGGGGGTTGATTCACCCCTCCACTTT
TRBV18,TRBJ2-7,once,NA,CASSRGMVGASEEQYF,TGTGCCAGCTCCCGCGGCATGGTCGGTGCCTCCGAGGAGCAGTACTTC
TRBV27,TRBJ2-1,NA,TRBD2,CASSLESGLAANEQFF,TGTGCCAGCAGTTTAGAATCCGGACTAGCTGCTAATGAGCAGTTCTTC
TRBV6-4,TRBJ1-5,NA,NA,CASSERQGNQPQHF,TGTGCCAGCAGTGAGCGACAGGGCAATCAGCCCCAGCATTTT
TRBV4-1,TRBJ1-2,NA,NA,CASSQIQGGYTF,TGCGCCAGCAGCCAAATCCAGGGTGGCTACACCTTC
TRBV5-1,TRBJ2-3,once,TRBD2,CASSGGTSGYTDTQYF,TGCGCCAGCAGCGGAGGGACTAGCGGTTACACAGATACGCAGTATTTT
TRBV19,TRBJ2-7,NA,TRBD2,CASSATSDAYEQYF,TGTGCCAGTAGCGCGACTAGCGACGCCTACGAGCAGTACTTC
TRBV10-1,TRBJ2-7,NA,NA,CASSGGDNYEQYF,TGCGCCAGCAGTGGCGGAGATAACTACGAGCAGTACTTC